This T cell receptor beta chain was identified in a study of shared clonotypes between healthy human individuals. About the research overall: Plates per donor: three CD4 naive, three CD4 memory, two CD8 naive, one CD8 memory.

Positively selected for CCR7, the CD45RO-negative cells used as naive CD8 cells excluded terminally differentiated effector memory CD45RA+ cells. Germline assignment: CDR1 SGHVS and CDR2 FQNEAQ. The ends were cut back, 1 base at V and 5 bases at J, with 11 bases in the middle. There are 14 residues in the CDR3. Measured with immunoSEQ multiplex PCR; TCRdb has only the in-frame clones, and not every one. Of just over 2,000,000 clones in the sample, about 95% are singletons; the top ten hold 1% to 1.3%. V and J are TRBV7-8 and TRBJ2-5, with D perhaps matching TRBD1 (7 bases). Sequencing was performed on naive CD8+ T cells sorted from blood. This receptor was obtained from a man between 18 and 29 years old in good health. This CDR3 reads CASSLGAGGETQYF. CDR3 nucleotides: TGTGCCAGCAGCTTAGGCGCAGGGGGGGAGACCCAGTACTTC.